The next 7 T cell receptor beta chains were all read from a single sample in a study of Ad26.COV2.S vaccination and SARS-CoV-2 variants. Clones were sequenced by immunoSEQ multiplex PCR, and TCRdb holds only the in-frame ones, with some missing. The repertoire consists of about 180,000 clones, with around 88% occurring once and the leading ten covering 5% to 7%. The sequencing here drew on peripheral blood, taken after recovery from COVID-19. All receptors derive from a human donor who had recovered from COVID-19.

The V and J genes are TRBV5-6 and TRBJ2-7, with D possibly TRBD1 on 6 matching bases. CDR1 is SGHDT and CDR2 is YYEEEE in the germline V gene. Trimming took off 4 bases at V and 2 bases at J, with 7 bases between the two ends. The CDR3 is made up of 12 amino acids. CDR3 sequence reads: CASSTGTYEQYF. CDR3 nucleotide sequence: TGTGCCAGCAGCACAGGGACCTACGAGCAGTACTTC.

V gene TRBV6-6 combines with J gene TRBJ1-2; 9 positions match TRBD1. The CDR3 runs to 13 residues. Germline lookup yields CDR1 MNHNY and CDR2 SVGAGI (reference sequence). V shed 4 bases, J shed 7 bases, and the junction held 4 bases outside the gene matches. The CDR3 region is CASSSGTGFGYTF. CDR3 bases: TGTGCCAGCAGTTCCGGGACAGGGTTTGGCTACACCTTC.

The V gene is TRBV5-6, the J gene TRBJ1-4; TRBD1 aligns across 11 bases. Germline V CDR1 and CDR2: SGHDT, YYEEEE. V was pared by 4 bases and J by 11 bases, with 7 bases of the junction left unmatched. The CDR3 totals 14 residues. The CDR3 DNA follows: TGTGCCAGCAGCCCCGGGACAGGGGGACTCAAACTGTTTTTT. Its protein is CASSPGTGGLKLFF. The variable domain in full, with the rest retrieved from reference TRBV5-6 and TRBJ1-4, is DAGVTQSPTHLIKTRGQQVTLRCSPKSGHDTVSWYQQALGQGPQFIFQYYEEEERQRGNFPDRFSGHQFPNYSSELNVNALLLGDSALYLCASSPGTGGLKLFFGSGTQLSVL.

The rearrangement links TRBV9 to TRBJ2-7; TRBD2 matches at 12 bases. V shed 4 bases, J shed 2 bases, and the junction held 16 bases outside the gene matches. Per the germline V gene, CDR1 is SGDLS and CDR2 is YYNGEE. The CDR3 consists of 19 residues. The DNA of the CDR3 is TGTGCCAGCAGCATCGGACCGGGACTAGCGGGTGGGGGGGCCTACGAGCAGTACTTC. The encoded protein is CASSIGPGLAGGGAYEQYF. The full variable domain, rest sourced from reference TRBV9 and TRBJ2-7, is DSGVTQTPKHLITATGQRVTLRCSPRSGDLSVYWYQQSLDQGLQFLIQYYNGEERAKGNILERFSAQQFPDLHSELNLSSLELGDSALYFCASSIGPGLAGGGAYEQYFGPGTRLTVT.

This clone has just a few counts. J is TRBJ2-1 and V is TRBV7-3; TRBD2 aligns across 16 bases. Germline assignment: CDR1 SGHTA and CDR2 FQGTGA. The CDR3 has 15 amino acids. V shed 5 bases, J shed 11 bases, and the junction held 6 bases outside the gene matches. CDR3 residues: CASSQPGLAGGQQFF. CDR3 nucleotide sequence: TGTGCCAGCAGCCAGCCGGGACTAGCGGGGGGGCAGCAGTTCTTC.

This clone occurred a few times. This chain's CDR3 is CASSPTDGTRTYEQYF. The CDR3 DNA is TGTGCCAGCAGTCCTACCGACGGGACCCGTACCTACGAGCAGTACTTC. The chain combines TRBV28 with TRBJ2-7; D tentatively fits TRBD1 or TRBD2 (5 bases each). The ends were cut back, 5 bases at V and 2 bases at J, with 19 bases in the middle. Germline V gene lookup returns CDR1 MDHEN and CDR2 SYDVKM. The CDR3 spans 16 residues. Variable domain in full (rest from reference TRBV28 and TRBJ2-7): DVKVTQSSRYLVKRTGEKVFLECVQDMDHENMFWYRQDPGLGLRLIYFSYDVKMKEKGDIPEGYSVSREKKERFSLILESASTNQTSMYLCASSPTDGTRTYEQYFGPGTRLTVT.

The V gene is TRBV4-1, the J gene TRBJ1-1; 7 positions agree with TRBD1. V dropped 4 bases and J dropped 4; count of bases not matched to a gene: 9. Germline lookup yields CDR1 MGHRA and CDR2 YSYEKL. The CDR3 has 15 residues. The DNA of the CDR3 is TGCGCCAGCAGCCGGCGACAGGGAGTCGGCACTGAAGCTTTCTTT. The encoded protein is CASSRRQGVGTEAFF.